The 21 T cell receptor beta chains in this list originate from one sample, sequenced in a study of blood T cell repertoires in COVID-19. Assay: immunoSEQ multiplex PCR; the TCRdb copy retains only in-frame clones and omits some. Among around 160,000 clones listed, 70% to 90% were seen once. What was sequenced was peripheral blood. The receptors originated from a man aged 55 to 69 with acute or convalescent COVID-19.

This rearrangement joins TRBV28 to TRBJ1-1; TRBD1 is a possible D gene (5 bases). Looked up from germline, CDR1 is MDHEN and CDR2 is SYDVKM. The CDR3 sequence is 15 residues long. Trimming stripped 4 bases from V and 3 bases from J, with 15 bases between. Here the CDR3 DNA reads TGTGCCAGCAGTTCCCCATCGGGGGGAGACACTGAAGCTTTCTTT. Its protein product is CASSSPSGGDTEAFF.

The chain couples TRBV5-5 to TRBJ2-2; D is undetermined. This CDR3 has 14 amino acids. V lost 1 base and J lost 6, with 10 bases in between. Germline CDR1 and CDR2: SGHKS and YYEKEE (reference sequence). CDR3 sequence reads: CASSLFPFAGELFF. Written as DNA, the CDR3 is TGTGCCAGCAGCTTGTTTCCGTTTGCCGGGGAGCTGTTTTTT. The full variable domain, completed using reference TRBV5-5 and TRBJ2-2, is DAGVTQSPTHLIKTRGQQVTLRCSPISGHKSVSWYQQVLGQGPQFIFQYYEKEERGRGNFPDRFSARQFPNYSSELNVNALLLGDSALYLCASSLFPFAGELFFGEGSRLTVL.

A few counts support this clone. The CDR3 DNA follows: TGTGCCAGCACAACAGGGGGCGGTCAGCCCCAGCATTTT. This gives the protein CASTTGGGQPQHF. The chain employs TRBV18 and TRBJ1-5, with 9 nucleotides matching TRBD1. Per the germline V gene, CDR1 is KGHSH and CDR2 is LQKENI. The CDR3 runs to 13 residues. V lost 8 bases, J lost 6 bases, and 5 bases stayed unmatched.

The chain couples TRBV18 to TRBJ2-7; maybe TRBD2 (5 bases). The CDR3 covers 13 residues. Germline V gives CDR1 KGHSH, CDR2 LQKENI. V lost 6 bases and J 6 bases, leaving 15 bases between the germline ends. The CDR3 bases are TGTGCCAGCTCCCCCGTGGGAGACGGCGAGCAGTACTTC. Its protein is CASSPVGDGEQYF.

V usage is TRBV27 and J usage is TRBJ1-5; 7 nucleotides match TRBD1. The CDR3 is 13 amino acids. Trimming cost V 4 bases and J 5 bases; bases outside gene matches: 2. Germline CDR1 and CDR2: MNHEY and SMNVEV (reference sequence). CDR3 loop: CASSSRGYQPQHF. The DNA for the CDR3 is TGTGCCAGCAGTTCCAGGGGGTATCAGCCCCAGCATTTT.

The count of this clone is one. The chain carries TRBV7-8 and TRBJ1-6; no definite D call. The CDR3 is made up of 14 amino acids. V dropped 2 bases and J dropped 1 base, with 3 bases sitting between them. Germline CDR1 reads SGHVS; CDR2 reads FQNEAQ. The CDR3 sequence: CASSLRSYNSPLHF. CDR3 bases: TGTGCCAGCAGCTTACGGTCCTATAATTCACCCCTCCACTTT.

This sequence joins TRBV5-1 and TRBJ1-2; 10 nucleotides align to TRBD1. CDR3 length: 15 residues. CDR1 SGHRS and CDR2 YFSETQ come from the germline V gene. V trimming: 0 bases; J trimming: 3 bases; junction bases outside the gene matches: 2. CDR3 sequence reads: CASSLGGTGDYGYTF. Written as DNA, the CDR3 is TGCGCCAGCAGCTTGGGTGGGACAGGGGACTATGGCTACACCTTC. Full variable domain (outside the CDR3, taken from reference TRBV5-1 and TRBJ1-2): KAGVTQTPRYLIKTRGQQVTLSCSPISGHRSVSWYQQTPGQGLQFLFEYFSETQRNKGNFPGRFSGRQFSNSRSEMNVSTLELGDSALYLCASSLGGTGDYGYTFGSGTRLTVV.

The count of this clone is one. The chain recombines TRBV19 with TRBJ2-1; TRBD2 matches 7 bases. Germline lookup yields CDR1 LNHDA and CDR2 SQIVND (reference sequence). Trimming cost V 4 bases and J 4 bases; bases outside gene matches: 4. This CDR3 has 14 residues. The CDR3 loop reads CASSRREGYNEQFF. DNA of the CDR3: TGTGCCAGTAGTAGGAGGGAGGGTTACAATGAGCAGTTCTTC.

The CDR3 is CASSPLPTDKSYGYTF. The CDR3 DNA sequence: TGCGCCAGCAGCCCCCTCCCCACGGACAAGAGCTATGGCTACACCTTC. The V and J genes are TRBV5-1 and TRBJ1-2, with a possible D match to TRBD1 (5 bases). Per the germline V gene, CDR1 is SGHRS and CDR2 is YFSETQ. There are 16 residues in the CDR3. Trimming left V 4 bases short and J 4 bases short, with 20 bases between. The full variable domain, completed using reference TRBV5-1 and TRBJ1-2, is KAGVTQTPRYLIKTRGQQVTLSCSPISGHRSVSWYQQTPGQGLQFLFEYFSETQRNKGNFPGRFSGRQFSNSRSEMNVSTLELGDSALYLCASSPLPTDKSYGYTFGSGTRLTVV.

V gene TRBV19 combines with J gene TRBJ2-1; 7 bases line up with TRBD1. The CDR3 runs to 11 residues. Germline V CDR1 and CDR2: LNHDA, SQIVND (reference sequence). Trimming took 8 bases from V and 6 from J; bases not matched to a gene: 1. CDR3 nucleotide sequence: TGTGCCAGTGCAGGGGGCAATGAGCAGTTCTTC. Its translation is CASAGGNEQFF.

The chain carries TRBV6-6 and TRBJ2-5; 12 nucleotides line up with TRBD2. In germline, CDR1 is MNHNY, CDR2 SVGAGI (reference sequence). Trimming took 5 bases from V and 6 from J; bases not matched to a gene: 13. There are 17 residues in the CDR3. The CDR3: CASSPPSGRAATKTQYF. CDR3 nucleotides: TGTGCCAGCAGTCCTCCTAGCGGGAGGGCCGCAACGAAGACCCAGTACTTC.

In DNA, the CDR3 is TGTGCCTGGCCAGGACCCGGACAGAGGGCAGATACGCAGTATTTT. Encoded protein: CAWPGPGQRADTQYF. The V and J genes are TRBV30 and TRBJ2-3; D might be TRBD1 (6 bases). The CDR3 has 15 amino acids. Germline V gene lookup returns CDR1 GTSNPN and CDR2 SVGIG (reference sequence). The ends were cut back, 5 bases at V and 4 bases at J, with 19 bases in the middle.

The genes are TRBV6-5 and TRBJ1-6, with 8 bases identical to TRBD1. V was pared by 4 bases and J by 7 bases, with 9 bases of the junction left unmatched. Germline V gene sequence: CDR1 MNHEY, CDR2 SVGAGI. The CDR3 consists of 16 residues. The CDR3 region is CASSFSYGQGNSPLHF. The CDR3 DNA reads TGTGCCAGCAGTTTCTCTTATGGACAGGGCAATTCACCCCTCCACTTT.

With respect to this clone: Germline is not matched at one junction end, which may reflect a read error. V is TRBV12-3 or TRBV12-4 and J is TRBJ1-1; D gene unclear. This CDR3 spans 13 amino acids. The DNA for the CDR3 is TGTGCCAGCAGCGAAAACGCGAACGCTGAAGCTTTCTTT. Its protein is CASSENANAEAFF.

This clone was seen a few times. The chain joins TRBV18 to TRBJ1-6; D may be TRBD1 (6 bases). V was pared by 2 bases and J by 8 bases, with 7 bases between. CDR1 KGHSH and CDR2 LQKENI come from the germline V gene. There are 13 residues in the CDR3. The CDR3 DNA reads TGTGCCAGCTCACCAGGGGGCGATTCACCCCTCCACTTT. Encoded protein: CASSPGGDSPLHF.

The rearrangement joins TRBV4-1 to TRBJ2-7, with TRBD2 as a possible D gene (7 bases). The CDR3 sequence is 15 residues long. V dropped 4 bases and J dropped 6 bases, with 19 bases sitting between them. Germline CDR1 and CDR2: MGHRA and YSYEKL. CDR3 sequence (DNA): TGCGCCAGCAGCCGAGCGGGACAAGAGGCAGGCGAGCAGTACTTC. This translates into CASSRAGQEAGEQYF.

The V and J genes are TRBV19 and TRBJ1-4; TRBD1 is a possible D gene (5 bases). Trimming took 5 bases from V and 4 from J, leaving 11 bases between them. The CDR3 runs 14 residues. Germline V gene sequence: CDR1 LNHDA, CDR2 SQIVND (reference sequence). The CDR3 region is CASSYRFNNEKLFF. The CDR3, as DNA: TGTGCCAGTAGTTACAGGTTCAATAATGAAAAACTGTTTTTT.

The CDR3 loop is CASSLVTSGSTDTQYF. The CDR3 nucleotides are TGTGCCAGCAGCTTAGTGACTAGCGGGAGCACAGATACGCAGTATTTT. The chain couples TRBV7-6 to TRBJ2-3, with 10 nucleotides matching TRBD2. The CDR3 length is 16 residues. Germline lookup yields CDR1 SGHVS and CDR2 FNYEAQ. V shed 1 base, J shed 0 bases, and the junction held 1 base outside the gene matches.

CDR3 bases: TGTGCCAGCATCTGGGGGGTGAGCACTGAAGCTTTCTTT. Translated: CASIWGVSTEAFF. The genes are TRBV12-3 or TRBV12-4 and TRBJ1-1; tentatively, D is TRBD1 (5 bases). This CDR3 has 13 amino acids. Trimming shortened V by 7 bases and J by 4 bases, and 13 bases separated the two germline ends.

The rearrangement joins TRBV24-1 to TRBJ2-1, with D perhaps matching TRBD2 (5 bases). Trimming shortened V by 7 bases and J by 3 bases, and 9 bases separated the two germline ends. The CDR3 has 13 residues. The germline gives CDR1 KGHDR, CDR2 SFDVKD. CDR3 protein: CATSPGVYNEQFF. The CDR3 nucleotides read TGTGCCACCAGCCCCGGGGTCTACAATGAGCAGTTCTTC.

The chain recombines TRBV28 with TRBJ1-1; no clear D. The CDR3 length is 12 residues. V was clipped by 6 bases and J by 8 bases, with 13 bases between them. CDR1 and CDR2 (germline): MDHEN, SYDVKM. CDR3 coding DNA: TGTGCCAGCAGCCAACCTAACCGAGAAGCTTTCTTT. This sequence encodes CASSQPNREAFF.